This is a list of T cell receptor beta chains from one sample in a study of T cells after yellow fever vaccination. Via MiXCR, TCRdb re-called the 5' RACE reads, giving one row per CDR3 protein. The sample carries 140,000 to 150,000 distinct CDR3 sequences, under 7% recorded once. Sample: CD4+ T cells sorted from PBMCs, taken 10 days after the yellow fever booster vaccination. The receptor set was obtained from a man aged 25-45 years who received the YFV17D yellow fever vaccine. Both conserved end residues are part of each CDR3. The order of the fields is D gene, J gene, clone size, CDR3 length, V gene, CDR3 protein, CDR3 DNA. The D gene is left open where the match is weak. Only part of the rows carry a size: once, few, many, or a class if the clone is expanded.

>TRBD2|TRBJ2-3|.|16|TRBV5-1
CASSSGLAGDPDTQYF
TGCGCCAGCAGCTCGGGACTAGCGGGAGACCCAGATACGCAGTATTTT
>TRBD2|TRBJ2-7|many|15|TRBV7-2
CASSLGQRETYEQYF
TGTGCCAGCAGCTTAGGGCAGCGGGAGACCTACGAGCAGTACTTC
>TRBD2|TRBJ2-1|many|15|TRBV20-1
CSARVGRAEGNEQFF
TGCAGTGCTAGAGTGGGGAGGGCCGAGGGCAATGAGCAGTTCTTC
>.|TRBJ2-7|many|13|TRBV7-3
CASSPIGSGEQYF
TGTGCCAGCAGCCCTATCGGGAGTGGTGAGCAGTACTTC
>.|TRBJ2-2|many|14|TRBV5-6
CASSSGAGPGELFF
TGTGCCAGCAGTTCTGGGGCAGGGCCCGGGGAGCTGTTTTTT
>.|TRBJ1-1|many|14|TRBV20-1
CSAEVGGRNTEAFF
TGCAGTGCTGAGGTGGGGGGAAGGAACACTGAAGCTTTCTTT
>.|TRBJ1-5|many|11|TRBV20-1
CSASKNPPQHF
TGCAGTGCTAGTAAAAACCCCCCCCAGCATTTT
>TRBD1|TRBJ1-6|.|14|TRBV30
CAWSLGTADSPLHF
TGTGCCTGGAGTCTTGGGACAGCAGATTCACCCCTCCACTTT
>.|TRBJ2-1|many|15|TRBV5-1
CASTESRLAYNEQFF
TGCGCCAGCACCGAATCCCGACTAGCCTACAATGAGCAGTTCTTC
>.|TRBJ1-6|.|14|TRBV9
CASSVGLGVSPLHF
TGTGCCAGCAGCGTAGGGCTGGGGGTCTCACCCCTCCACTTT
>.|TRBJ2-3|.|15|TRBV20-1
CSARSGRQGIDTQYF
TGCAGTGCCAGAAGCGGCCGACAAGGAATAGATACGCAGTATTTT
>.|TRBJ1-2|many|13|TRBV12-3/TRBV12-4
CASSTPGHYGYTF
TGTGCCAGCAGCACTCCGGGGCACTATGGCTACACCTTC
>TRBD1|TRBJ2-7|many|20|TRBV12-3/TRBV12-4
CASPPTRDRGVRVNSYEQYF
TGTGCCAGCCCCCCGACCCGGGACAGGGGGGTTCGGGTGAACTCCTACGAGCAGTACTTC
>.|TRBJ2-5|many|12|TRBV6-6
CASRTPKKTQYF
TGTGCCAGCAGGACTCCCAAGAAGACCCAGTACTTC
>.|TRBJ1-1|.|13|TRBV18
CASSPPGWTEAFF
TGTGCCAGCTCACCACCTGGATGGACTGAAGCTTTCTTT
>.|TRBJ2-1|many|15|TRBV7-8
CASSSGTTSYNEQFF
TGTGCCAGCAGCTCCGGGACAACGTCCTACAATGAGCAGTTCTTC
>.|TRBJ2-7|many|14|TRBV6-2/TRBV6-3
CASSYSTQGTQQYF
TGTGCCAGCAGTTACTCTACGCAGGGAACTCAGCAGTACTTC
>.|TRBJ2-3|few|15|TRBV28
CASSPPDSLTDTQYF
TGTGCCAGCAGTCCCCCGGACAGTCTCACAGATACGCAGTATTTT
>.|TRBJ2-1|many|15|TRBV7-6
CASSLLGLGVGEQFF
TGTGCCAGCAGCTTACTGGGACTGGGCGTAGGTGAGCAGTTCTTC
>.|TRBJ1-2|.|13|TRBV6-5
CASSYMGAYGYTF
TGTGCCAGCAGTTACATGGGGGCCTATGGCTACACCTTC
>.|TRBJ2-7|few|15|TRBV5-1
CASSYTGLTSYEQYF
TGCGCCAGCAGCTATACAGGGCTCACCTCCTACGAGCAGTACTTC
>.|TRBJ2-1|many|15|TRBV4-1
CASSQVPSSYNEQFF
TGCGCCAGCAGCCAGGTCCCGAGCTCCTACAATGAGCAGTTCTTC
>.|TRBJ1-5|few|15|TRBV12-3/TRBV12-4
CASSFSGRGDQPQHF
TGTGCCAGCAGTTTCTCAGGGAGGGGCGATCAGCCCCAGCATTTT
>TRBD2|TRBJ2-1|many|19|TRBV7-2
CASSLIASGIAGSYNEQFF
TGTGCCAGCAGCTTAATCGCTAGCGGGATAGCAGGCTCCTACAATGAGCAGTTCTTC
>TRBD2|TRBJ2-2|.|19|TRBV3-1
CACSRTSGIRAANTGELFF
TGTGCCTGCTCACGGACTAGCGGGATCCGGGCAGCGAACACCGGGGAGCTGTTTTTT
>.|TRBJ2-3|many|15|TRBV7-2
CASSGGPGLADTQYF
TGTGCCAGCAGCGGTGGTCCGGGACTCGCAGATACGCAGTATTTT
>.|TRBJ2-6|.|17|TRBV7-3
CASSLGRGVAGANVLTF
TGTGCCAGCAGCTTAGGCAGGGGTGTAGCTGGGGCCAACGTCCTGACTTTC
>TRBD2|TRBJ2-2|many|16|TRBV25-1
CASSEWQAGEVGELFF
TGTGCCAGCAGTGAATGGCAAGCGGGAGAAGTCGGGGAGCTGTTTTTT
>TRBD1|TRBJ2-2|many|14|TRBV27
CASSHGTGTGELFF
TGTGCCAGCAGTCACGGGACAGGGACCGGGGAGCTGTTTTTT
>.|TRBJ2-7|.|14|TRBV4-3
CASSQEAGIYEQYF
TGCGCCAGCAGCCAAGAGGCAGGGATCTACGAGCAGTACTTC
>.|TRBJ2-2|many|16|TRBV27
CASSLAPRANTGELFF
TGTGCCAGCAGTTTGGCCCCCAGGGCAAACACCGGGGAGCTGTTTTTT
>.|TRBJ1-1|many|14|TRBV18
CASSPSMGLRGAFF
TGTGCCAGCTCACCCTCAATGGGCCTTCGTGGAGCTTTCTTT
>TRBD2|TRBJ2-1|many|15|TRBV28
CASSSGLAGNNEQFF
TGTGCCAGCAGTTCGGGACTAGCGGGGAACAATGAGCAGTTCTTC
>.|TRBJ1-1|many|11|TRBV6-5
CASSQGIEAFF
TGTGCCAGCAGTCAGGGTATAGAAGCTTTCTTT
>.|TRBJ2-5|.|17|TRBV5-1
CASSLVGLTQGQETQYF
TGCGCCAGCAGCTTGGTTGGACTAACACAAGGCCAAGAGACCCAGTACTTC
>TRBD2|TRBJ2-7|many|14|TRBV5-1
CASSSSGRNYEQYF
TGCGCCAGCAGCTCTAGCGGGAGGAACTACGAGCAGTACTTC